The sequence of this T cell receptor (beta chain) was determined in a study of T cells in Graves' hyperthyroidism and ophthalmopathy. General study results and limits: Appearing also in blood were most of the thyroid clonotypes expanded above 0.001.

The source material, RNA transcripts, was used to amplify TCR beta CDR3 regions. RT-PCR in the first round (using the HTBI primer set) targeted the TCR CDR3. Each CDR3 protein gets one entry after TCRdb re-called the multiplex PCR reads with MiXCR. The sample consists of 600,000 or so distinct CDR3 sequences, approximately 15% of them appearing once. Points on this clonotype: Its antigen is as yet unknown.

The CDR3 has 17 residues. Trimming cost V 3 bases and J 4 bases, with 22 bases left between them. Germline lookup yields CDR1 SQVTM and CDR2 ANQGSEA. Diagnostic assessment was based on clinical symptoms, serum thyroxine and TRAb, thyroid ultrasound and orbital computed tomography. V usage is TRBV29-1 and J usage is TRBJ2-1, with D perhaps TRBD2 (6 bases). The sequencing sample was made of blood. This clonotype was sampled from a woman in her 50s with Graves' ophthalmopathy. The CDR3 sequence: CSVEAGSSASVYNEQFF. CDR3 bases: TGCAGCGTTGAGGCAGGGAGTTCGGCTAGCGTATACAATGAGCAGTTCTTC.